This passage covers 31 T cell receptor beta chains from one sample sequenced in a study of blood T cell repertoires in COVID-19. This table comes from immunoSEQ multiplex PCR, and its TCRdb copy is limited to in-frame clones, with some not included. The sample records around 140,000 clones, approximately 70% being singletons. Input material: peripheral blood. Receptors originate from a woman in her seventies with acute or convalescent COVID-19.

The chain couples TRBV28 to TRBJ2-2; 8 nucleotides match TRBD1. Looked up from germline, CDR1 is MDHEN and CDR2 is SYDVKM. V dropped 5 bases and J dropped 4; count of bases not matched to a gene: 9. The CDR3 covers 16 residues. The CDR3: CASSLRTGIGTGELFF. For the CDR3, the DNA is TGTGCCAGCAGTCTTCGGACAGGGATAGGCACCGGGGAGCTGTTTTTT. The full variable domain, its missing parts supplied by reference TRBV28 and TRBJ2-2, is DVKVTQSSRYLVKRTGEKVFLECVQDMDHENMFWYRQDPGLGLRLIYFSYDVKMKEKGDIPEGYSVSREKKERFSLILESASTNQTSMYLCASSLRTGIGTGELFFGEGSRLTVL.

The chain combines TRBV5-5 with TRBJ1-5, with D perhaps matching TRBD1 (5 bases). This CDR3 contains 13 residues. V lost 5 bases and J 7 bases, leaving 13 bases between the germline ends. In germline, CDR1 is SGHKS, CDR2 YYEKEE (reference sequence). The CDR3 is CASRAGRDQPQHF. The DNA of the CDR3 is TGTGCCAGCAGAGCGGGTAGGGACCAGCCCCAGCATTTT.

The chain recombines TRBV7-2 with TRBJ2-5; 7 bases are a match to TRBD1. The CDR3 is 14 amino acids. Per germline, CDR1 SGHTA and CDR2 FQGNSA. V shed 4 bases, J shed 4 bases, and the junction held 6 bases outside the gene matches. The CDR3 DNA is TGTGCCAGCAGCTCCAGGACAGGTTCAGAGACCCAGTACTTC. Translating gives CASSSRTGSETQYF.

V is TRBV21-1 and J is TRBJ2-5; TRBD1 is the table's D call, not checked against the DNA. TRBV21-1 is tagged as a pseudogene. The CDR3 covers 13 residues. CDR3 protein: CASHGQGGETQYF. The DNA of the CDR3 is TGTGCCAGCCACGGACAGGGAGGAGAGACCCAGTACTTC.

The V gene is TRBV19, the J gene TRBJ1-2; D unresolved. The V gene's germline CDR1 is LNHDA and CDR2 SQIVND (reference sequence). The CDR3 length is 13 residues. V lost 3 bases and J lost 6, with 11 bases in between. CDR3 amino acids: CASSISTPNGYTF. CDR3 bases: TGTGCCAGTAGTATCTCCACGCCTAATGGCTACACCTTC.

This chain uses TRBV7-9 with TRBJ2-5; a weak D match, TRBD1 (6 bases). This CDR3 is 13 amino acids long. Germline CDR1 and CDR2: SEHNR and FQNEAQ (reference sequence). Between the trimmed V and J ends, which lost 1 base and 5 bases, there was a span of 8 bases. The CDR3 reads CASSLGGRETQYF. The CDR3 bases are TGTGCCAGCAGCTTAGGGGGGCGGGAGACCCAGTACTTC.

The rearrangement uses TRBV5-4 and TRBJ2-5; TRBD2 agrees at 10 bases. CDR1 is SGHNT, CDR2 YYREEE, per germline (reference sequence). J lost 2 bases, V lost 0 bases, and 7 bases had no gene match. This CDR3 comprises 17 residues. The CDR3 loop is CASSLVGSGGSQETQYF. The CDR3 nucleotides read TGTGCCAGCAGCTTGGTCGGTAGCGGGGGGTCACAAGAGACCCAGTACTTC.

This rearrangement joins TRBV5-1 to TRBJ2-5; 8 bases match TRBD1. The CDR3 totals 16 residues. Germline CDR1 SGHRS, CDR2 YFSETQ. The J segment lost 5 bases and the V segment lost 0 bases, leaving 9 bases of the junction unmatched. This CDR3 reads CASSLGRQGSRETQYF. The CDR3 nucleotides are TGCGCCAGCAGCTTGGGGAGACAGGGGAGTAGGGAGACCCAGTACTTC.

About this clone: Other DNA sequences in this specimen translate into the identical CDR3. The J gene is TRBJ1-3, the V gene TRBV3-1 (or the pseudogene TRBV3-2), with D tentatively TRBD1 (6 bases). V shed 1 base and J shed 3 bases, with 7 bases lying between them. Germline CDR1 reads LGHDT; CDR2 reads YNNKEL (reference sequence). The CDR3 runs to 14 residues. The CDR3 DNA reads as TGTGCCAGCAGCCAAGGAGGGGGTGGAAACACCATATATTTT. Protein product: CASSQGGGGNTIYF.

The rearrangement links TRBV4-2 to TRBJ1-4; maybe TRBD1 (6 bases). V was pared by 1 base and J by 7 bases, with 13 bases between. Germline V gives CDR1 LGHNA, CDR2 YNFKEQ. The CDR3 contains 15 residues. The CDR3 DNA reads as TGTGCCAGCAGCCAAGTGGGGGGGGCAGGTGAAAAACTGTTTTTT. It is translated as CASSQVGGAGEKLFF.

V and J are TRBV12-3 or TRBV12-4 and TRBJ1-2, with a weak D call TRBD1 (5 bases). The CDR3 is 12 residues long. Trimming took 6 bases from V and 6 from J, leaving 11 bases between them. CDR3 residues: CASSIAGNGYTF. The DNA for the CDR3 is TGTGCCAGCAGCATTGCAGGGAATGGCTACACCTTC.

The chain carries TRBV27 and TRBJ2-2, with 7 bases aligning to TRBD1. J lost 4 bases, V lost 3 bases, and 5 bases had no gene match. Germline V gives CDR1 MNHEY, CDR2 SMNVEV (reference sequence). CDR3 size: 15 residues. The CDR3 nucleotides read TGTGCCAGCAGTTTTAGTTCAGGGGGCACCGGGGAGCTGTTTTTT. Translated: CASSFSSGGTGELFF.

This rearrangement joins TRBV18 to TRBJ1-1; 7 bases agree with TRBD1. This CDR3 contains 15 residues. Germline assignment: CDR1 KGHSH and CDR2 LQKENI. J lost 4 bases, V lost 8 bases, and 13 bases had no gene match. CDR3 sequence (DNA): TGTGCCAGCGACGCCAGGAGGGGGCAGGGCACTGAAGCTTTCTTT. Translating it yields CASDARRGQGTEAFF.

About this clone itself: The sample has other DNA sequences that encode this CDR3 too. The V and J genes are TRBV7-2 and TRBJ2-3; 13 bases are a match to TRBD2. Losses at the gene ends were 3 bases for V and 3 bases for J; bases not matched to a gene: 0. The CDR3 totals 15 residues. Germline loops: CDR1 SGHTA, CDR2 FQGNSA. The CDR3 DNA reads as TGTGCCAGCAGCTTGACTAGCGGGGGGACAGATACGCAGTATTTT. Translated, it gives CASSLTSGGTDTQYF.

Comments on this clone: Germline is not matched at one junction end, which may reflect a read error. The chain joins TRBV2 to TRBJ2-7, with TRBD1 matching over 8 bases. The V gene's germline CDR1 is SNHLY and CDR2 FYNNEI. CDR3 length: 14 amino acids. CDR3 residues: CASGRQGTGSPVDF. The CDR3 DNA follows: TGTGCCAGCGGCCGACAGGGGACCGGGTCGCCAGTAGACTTC.

The rearrangement links TRBV28 to TRBJ1-4; 7 positions agree with TRBD1. V lost 11 bases and J lost 5; bases outside the gene matches: 8. CDR1 is MDHEN, CDR2 SYDVKM, per germline. There are 13 residues in the CDR3. This chain's CDR3 is CALWAGGNEKLFF. CDR3 DNA sequence: TGTGCCTTGTGGGCAGGGGGGAATGAAAAACTGTTTTTT.

This clone was seen a few times. This chain links TRBV7-8 with TRBJ2-1; weak D call: TRBD2 (6 bases). CDR3 length equals 13 residues. CDR1 is SGHVS, CDR2 FQNEAQ, per germline. Trimming left V 5 bases short and J 4 bases short, with 9 bases between. CDR3 nucleotides: TGTGCCAGCAGCACCGGGGGTTACAATGAGCAGTTCTTC. Residues: CASSTGGYNEQFF.

V and J are TRBV6-5 and TRBJ1-5, with D hard to call. The germline V gene has CDR1 MNHEY and CDR2 SVGAGI. CDR3 length: 16 residues. V lost 0 bases and J 4 bases, leaving 13 bases between the germline ends. CDR3 bases: TGTGCCAGCAGTTACTCGACCCCCCGGGGAAATCAGCCCCAGCATTTT. This translates into CASSYSTPRGNQPQHF.

This chain connects TRBV7-2 to TRBJ2-7; TRBD2 matches 9 bases. The CDR3 contains 15 residues. CDR1 SGHTA and CDR2 FQGNSA come from the germline V gene. V was clipped by 1 base and J by 3 bases; unmatched bases: 4. The chain's CDR3 is CASSLEVAGDYEQYF. In DNA, the CDR3 is TGTGCCAGCAGCTTAGAGGTAGCGGGGGACTACGAGCAGTACTTC. Filled out from reference TRBV7-2 and TRBJ2-7, the complete variable domain reads GAGVSQSPSNKVTEKGKDVELRCDPISGHTALYWYRQSLGQGLEFLIYFQGNSAPDKSGLPSDRFSAERTGGSVSTLTIQRTQQEDSAVYLCASSLEVAGDYEQYFGPGTRLTVT.

The chain uses TRBV9 and TRBJ1-1, with TRBD1 matching 9 bases. The CDR3 contains 17 residues. Per the germline V gene, CDR1 is SGDLS and CDR2 is YYNGEE. V trimming: 3 bases; J trimming: 1 base; junction bases outside the gene matches: 10. DNA of the CDR3: TGTGCCAGCAGCGAGAGGTCCGGACAGGGGACGAACACTGAAGCTTTCTTT. This sequence encodes CASSERSGQGTNTEAFF. Based on the CDR3 plus reference TRBV9 and TRBJ1-1, the full variable domain is DSGVTQTPKHLITATGQRVTLRCSPRSGDLSVYWYQQSLDQGLQFLIQYYNGEERAKGNILERFSAQQFPDLHSELNLSSLELGDSALYFCASSERSGQGTNTEAFFGQGTRLTVV.

This chain uses TRBV28 with TRBJ2-3; 7 nucleotides line up with TRBD2. Germline V gene sequence: CDR1 MDHEN, CDR2 SYDVKM. After removal of 1 base from V and 4 bases from J, the junction contained 11 bases not matched to a gene. CDR3 length: 17 amino acids. The CDR3 loop reads CASSLFGLAEGSDTQYF. CDR3 coding DNA: TGTGCCAGCAGTTTATTTGGCCTAGCGGAGGGATCAGATACGCAGTATTTT.

The chain employs TRBV3-1 (or the pseudogene TRBV3-2) and TRBJ1-1; D call uncertain. This CDR3 has 14 amino acids. The V gene's germline CDR1 is LGHDT and CDR2 YNNKEL (reference sequence). The germline V and J ends were trimmed by 2 bases and 1 base, with 8 bases remaining between them. CDR3 protein: CASSQQNSNTEAFF. The CDR3 DNA reads as TGTGCCAGCAGCCAACAGAATTCGAACACTGAAGCTTTCTTT.

The chain links TRBV4-3 to TRBJ2-2; D remains unclear. The CDR3 contains 15 residues. CDR1 and CDR2 from the germline V gene are LGHNA and YSLEER. Between the trimmed V and J ends, which lost 0 bases and 3 bases, there was a span of 8 bases. CDR3 sequence: CASSQDRGDTGELFF. The CDR3, as DNA: TGCGCCAGCAGCCAAGATAGAGGTGACACCGGGGAGCTGTTTTTT.

In its sample, this clone was seen a few times. This chain joins TRBV4-3 and TRBJ1-3; no clear D. The V gene lost 0 bases and the J gene lost 0 bases, with 12 bases spanning the gap. CDR3 length: 17 residues. From germline, CDR1 is LGHNA and CDR2 YSLEER. CDR3: CASSQDLSSSSGNTIYF. CDR3 nucleotides: TGCGCCAGCAGCCAAGATTTGTCATCGAGCTCTGGAAACACCATATATTTT.

Of note for this clone: The junction departs from the called germline gene at one end, perhaps through a read error. The chain is built from TRBV5-1 and TRBJ2-7; 10 bases align to TRBD2. Germline assignment: CDR1 SGHRS and CDR2 YFSETQ. The CDR3 extends over 16 amino acids. In DNA, the CDR3 is TGCGCCAGCACCTTGGGGGGGAGTAGCGGGAGGTACGAGCAGTACTTC. Amino acids: CASTLGGSSGRYEQYF.

The chain recombines TRBV19 with TRBJ2-1; possibly TRBD1 for D (6 bases). CDR1 is LNHDA and CDR2 is SQIVND in the germline V gene (reference sequence). The ends were cut back, 1 base at V and 8 bases at J, with 15 bases in the middle. The CDR3 is 15 residues long. The CDR3: CASSIAGRGIYEQFF. CDR3 bases: TGTGCCAGTAGTATAGCGGGCAGGGGTATCTATGAGCAGTTCTTC.

V usage is TRBV6-6 and J usage is TRBJ2-3; 7 positions match TRBD1. The CDR3 runs 13 residues. J was trimmed by 5 bases and V by 10 bases; bases with no gene match: 9. Germline V lookup: CDR1 MNHNY, CDR2 SVGAGI (reference sequence). CDR3 residues: CATKDRVGDTQYF. In nucleotides, the CDR3 is TGTGCCACCAAAGACAGGGTAGGAGATACGCAGTATTTT.

This chain joins TRBV12-5 and TRBJ2-7, with 10 bases aligning to TRBD1. Germline V gives CDR1 LGHNT, CDR2 FRNRAP. The CDR3 consists of 18 residues. V lost 2 bases and J lost 2; bases outside the gene matches: 12. CDR3 loop: CASGLSPTGTGDPYEQYF. The CDR3, as DNA: TGTGCTAGTGGTTTGTCCCCAACCGGGACAGGGGACCCCTACGAGCAGTACTTC.

V gene TRBV5-4 combines with J gene TRBJ1-6; D perhaps matches TRBD1 (5 bases). V shed 0 bases and J shed 10 bases, with 11 bases lying between them. Germline V gives CDR1 SGHNT, CDR2 YYREEE (reference sequence). This CDR3 spans 14 amino acids. DNA for the CDR3: TGTGCCAGCAGCTTGGAAGGGGTTGGCTCACCCCTCCACTTT. Translating it yields CASSLEGVGSPLHF.

This clone was counted many times. The V call is TRBV10-1, the J call TRBJ2-3, with 11 bases that match TRBD2. The trim removed 4 bases at V and 0 bases at J, leaving 0 bases unmatched. This CDR3 has 15 amino acids. Germline V CDR1 and CDR2: WNHNN, SYGVQD (reference sequence). The CDR3 nucleotides are TGCGCCAGCAGTGGGACTAGCGGGAGCACAGATACGCAGTATTTT. Translated, it gives CASSGTSGSTDTQYF.

This clone has a count of ten or more. This chain joins TRBV2 and TRBJ1-5; D ambiguous. V was shortened by 4 bases and J by 2 bases, with 18 bases between the two germline ends. Germline assignment: CDR1 SNHLY and CDR2 FYNNEI. This CDR3 region has 17 residues. CDR3 in DNA: TGTGCCAGCAGTGTCGGCAGGTCGATCCGAGGCAATCAGCCCCAGCATTTT. It codes for CASSVGRSIRGNQPQHF.